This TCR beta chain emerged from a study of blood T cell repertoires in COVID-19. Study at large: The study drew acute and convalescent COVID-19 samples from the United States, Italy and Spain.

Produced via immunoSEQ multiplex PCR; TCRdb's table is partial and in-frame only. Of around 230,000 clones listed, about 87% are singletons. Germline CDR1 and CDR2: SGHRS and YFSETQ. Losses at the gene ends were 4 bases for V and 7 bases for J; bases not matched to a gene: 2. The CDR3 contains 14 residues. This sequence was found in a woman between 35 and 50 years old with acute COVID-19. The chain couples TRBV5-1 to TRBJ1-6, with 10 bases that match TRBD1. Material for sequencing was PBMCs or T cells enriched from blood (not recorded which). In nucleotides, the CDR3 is TGCGCCAGCAGCCAGGGACAGGGGAATTCACCCCTCCACTTT. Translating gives CASSQGQGNSPLHF.